The next 31 T cell receptor beta chains were all read from a single sample in a study of T-cell memory formation after mild COVID-19. TCRdb independently ran MiXCR on the 5' RACE reads; one entry per CDR3 protein. The table shows just over 350,000 distinct CDR3 sequences, with 13% to 15% occurring only once. Sequences were obtained from PBMCs or a T cell subset sorted from them (not recorded which). These receptors were collected from a man aged 18 to 35 who had mild COVID-19 (a few samples of this study predate the infection). Cell type and time point are not known.

This clonotype was picked up a small number of times. This rearrangement joins TRBV12-3 or TRBV12-4 to TRBJ2-3; the D call may be TRBD1 or TRBD2 (5 bases each). V dropped 5 bases and J dropped 2 bases, with 14 bases sitting between them. CDR3 length: 15 amino acids. CDR3 region: CASSQAGAATDTQYF. The CDR3 DNA is TGTGCCAGCAGTCAAGCCGGGGCAGCCACAGATACGCAGTATTTT.

The chain is built from TRBV9 and TRBJ1-2, with D possibly being TRBD1 (6 bases). V lost 4 bases to trimming and J lost 8 bases, with 12 bases between them. CDR3 length: 12 residues. Germline V gene sequence: CDR1 SGDLS, CDR2 YYNGEE. CDR3 amino acids: CASSTRTDGYTF. The DNA for the CDR3 is TGTGCCAGCAGCACACGGACAGACGGCTACACCTTC. Looking up the rest from reference TRBV9 and TRBJ1-2 gives the full variable domain: DSGVTQTPKHLITATGQRVTLRCSPRSGDLSVYWYQQSLDQGLQFLIQYYNGEERAKGNILERFSAQQFPDLHSELNLSSLELGDSALYFCASSTRTDGYTFGSGTRLTVV.

This clonotype turned up a few times. This chain connects TRBV4-2 to TRBJ1-3; D uncertain. The CDR3 runs to 17 residues. The V and J ends lost 1 base and 0 bases respectively, with 13 bases between them. The germline V gene has CDR1 LGHNA and CDR2 YNFKEQ. CDR3 sequence (DNA): TGTGCCAGCAGCCAAGTCGCACGGAGAAACTCTGGAAACACCATATATTTT. Its translation is CASSQVARRNSGNTIYF.

This sequence joins TRBV3-1 and TRBJ1-5, with 7 bases matching TRBD1. Trimming at V came to 6 bases and at J to 9 bases, leaving 8 bases not matched to a gene. Germline V gives CDR1 LGHDT, CDR2 YNNKEL (reference sequence). CDR3 size: 13 residues. CDR3 DNA: TGTGCCAGCAGTCAGGACAGGTACTTGCCCCAGCATTTT. Its translation: CASSQDRYLPQHF.

J is TRBJ2-1 and V is TRBV4-2, with 7 bases matching TRBD2. The CDR3 runs to 16 residues. Losses at the gene ends were 4 bases for V and 4 bases for J; bases not matched to a gene: 10. In germline, CDR1 is LGHNA, CDR2 YNFKEQ. CDR3 nucleotide sequence: TGTGCCAGCAGCCGGGGAGCGGGGCCCTTTTACAATGAGCAGTTCTTC. The encoded protein is CASSRGAGPFYNEQFF.

This clonotype was detected a few times. CDR3 residues: CATSRDRRGSMGAFF. The CDR3 DNA is TGTGCCACCAGCAGAGATCGGAGGGGGTCCATGGGGGCTTTCTTT. This rearrangement joins TRBV15 to TRBJ1-1, with a weak D call TRBD1 (6 bases). Trimming pared 0 bases from V and 11 bases from J, leaving 19 bases between. Germline values: CDR1 LNHNV, CDR2 YYDKDF (reference sequence). CDR3 size: 15 residues.

The chain employs TRBV7-2 and TRBJ1-2; no clear D. CDR1 is SGHTA and CDR2 is FQGNSA in the germline V gene. Trimming stripped 5 bases from V and 8 bases from J, with 18 bases between. The CDR3 has 14 residues. CDR3 sequence: CASSLLGVHEGYTF. The CDR3 region has the DNA TGTGCCAGCAGCCTCCTGGGTGTACATGAAGGCTACACCTTC.

The genes are TRBV6-6 and TRBJ2-7; D remains ambiguous. The CDR3 loop spans 11 amino acids. Per the germline V gene, CDR1 is MNHNY and CDR2 is SVGAGI (reference sequence). V lost 5 bases, J lost 5 bases, and 7 bases lay in between. The CDR3 region is CASSHLNEQYF. The CDR3 coding sequence is TGTGCCAGCAGTCACCTGAACGAGCAGTACTTC.

The rearrangement joins TRBV20-1 to TRBJ1-3, with D possibly being TRBD1 (6 bases). The CDR3 spans 16 residues. Germline loops: CDR1 DFQATT, CDR2 SNEGSKA (reference sequence). V was shortened by 0 bases and J by 2 bases, with 14 bases between the two germline ends. CDR3 coding DNA: TGCAGTGCTAGAGATCCCCTGCAGGGGCCTGGAAACACCATATATTTT. Its translation: CSARDPLQGPGNTIYF.

This clonotype was detected many times. V and J are TRBV4-3 and TRBJ2-7; the D gene could be TRBD1 or TRBD2 (5 bases each). V shed 1 base and J shed 11 bases, with 6 bases lying between them. This CDR3 is 10 amino acids long. Per germline, CDR1 LGHNA and CDR2 YSLEER. The CDR3 DNA reads as TGCGCCAGCAGCCAAGGGGGGAAGTACGTC. Translating it yields CASSQGGKYV.

The V and J genes are TRBV5-1 and TRBJ2-5; a possible D gene is TRBD2 (5 bases). V was cut by 4 bases and J by 5 bases, with 12 bases left in between. From germline, CDR1 is SGHRS and CDR2 YFSETQ. The length of the CDR3 is 13 residues. This CDR3 reads CASSGSLLETQYF. For the CDR3, the DNA is TGCGCCAGCAGCGGGAGCTTATTGGAGACCCAGTACTTC.

Ten or more counts support this clonotype. The chain carries TRBV4-1 and TRBJ2-5; no firm D call. The CDR3 covers 15 residues. V was clipped by 0 bases and J by 5 bases, with 13 bases between them. The germline CDR1 and CDR2 sequences are MGHRA and YSYEKL. The DNA of the CDR3 is TGCGCCAGCAGCCAAGATTACGACCAGTCGGAGACCCAGTACTTC. Its translation: CASSQDYDQSETQYF.

The chain joins TRBV5-6 to TRBJ1-1, with D perhaps matching TRBD1 (5 bases). The CDR3 length is 15 residues. CDR1 is SGHDT and CDR2 is YYEEEE in the germline V gene. Trimming took 4 bases from V and 0 from J, leaving 13 bases between them. The CDR3 is CASSGTGYMNTEAFF. In DNA form, the CDR3 reads TGTGCCAGCAGCGGGACCGGATACATGAACACTGAAGCTTTCTTT. The entire variable domain, with the rest obtained from reference TRBV5-6 and TRBJ1-1, is as follows: DAGVTQSPTHLIKTRGQQVTLRCSPKSGHDTVSWYQQALGQGPQFIFQYYEEEERQRGNFPDRFSGHQFPNYSSELNVNALLLGDSALYLCASSGTGYMNTEAFFGQGTRLTVV.

This clonotype occurred once. This CDR3 is missing its conserved last phenylalanine or tryptophan, likely due to a read error. The DNA is left out, because the CDR3 cannot be placed on it with certainty; the CDR3 is given as TCRdb lists it. The chain combines TRBV5-1 with TRBJ1-1; TRBD1 is the table's D call and was not checked against the DNA. Germline V lookup: CDR1 SGHRS, CDR2 YFSETQ. The CDR3 length equals 11 residues, ends included. CDR3 loop: CASSLSPETGV.

The chain uses TRBV7-9 and TRBJ1-4; weak D call: TRBD1 (6 bases). The CDR3 extends over 14 amino acids. From germline, CDR1 is SEHNR and CDR2 FQNEAQ (reference sequence). V was trimmed by 5 bases and J by 8 bases, leaving 15 bases between them. This CDR3 reads CASSLTGFGEKLFF. For the CDR3, the DNA is TGTGCCAGCAGCCTAACAGGGTTTGGCGAAAAACTGTTTTTT.

This clonotype has just a few counts. The gene calls are TRBV27 and TRBJ1-4; unclear D gene. The V end lost 8 bases, the J end lost 8 bases, and 18 bases lay between the germline ends. The germline V gene encodes CDR1 MNHEY and CDR2 SMNVEV (reference sequence). CDR3 length equals 14 residues. The CDR3 sequence: CASALSTWREKLFF. As DNA, the CDR3 is TGTGCCAGCGCCTTGTCGACCTGGAGGGAAAAACTGTTTTTT.

V and J are TRBV6-6 and TRBJ2-5; D unclear. V was shortened by 6 bases and J by 7 bases, with 12 bases between the two germline ends. This CDR3 is 12 amino acids long. Germline-derived CDR1 and CDR2 are MNHNY and SVGAGI (reference sequence). CDR3 loop: CASSDPERTQYF. The CDR3 coding sequence is TGTGCCAGCAGCGACCCGGAAAGGACCCAGTACTTC.

This clonotype was counted many times. The CDR3: CASRPGTGPGNTIYF. Written as DNA, the CDR3 is TGTGCCAGCAGACCCGGGACAGGGCCTGGAAACACCATATATTTT. The chain links TRBV12-3 or TRBV12-4 to TRBJ1-3, with TRBD1 identical over 9 bases. J gave up 2 bases and V 6 bases, and 5 bases lay outside the gene matches. The CDR3 is made up of 15 amino acids.

The genes are TRBV7-2 and TRBJ2-7; no definite D call. This CDR3 region has 14 residues. Deletions cut 5 bases from V and 6 bases from J, with 17 bases between. Germline CDR1 and CDR2: SGHTA and FQGNSA. CDR3 in DNA: TGTGCCAGCAGCCCCGGTTCAGGACCTCGCGAGCAGTACTTC. This sequence encodes CASSPGSGPREQYF.

The chain couples TRBV4-3 to TRBJ1-1; D unclear. The V gene's germline CDR1 is LGHNA and CDR2 YSLEER. V lost 0 bases, J lost 11 bases, and 7 bases lay in between. The CDR3 has 11 residues. CDR3 amino acids: CASSQDGDAFF. Here the CDR3 DNA reads TGCGCCAGCAGCCAAGATGGTGACGCTTTCTTT.

V gene TRBV12-3 or TRBV12-4 combines with J gene TRBJ2-7; D not certain. This CDR3 contains 13 residues. Trimming left V 1 base short and J 5 bases short, with 9 bases between. DNA for the CDR3: TGTGCCAGCAGTTTAGGAAGGAGTGACGAGCAGTACTTC. It is translated as CASSLGRSDEQYF.

The rearrangement uses TRBV4-1 and TRBJ2-5, with 8 bases that match TRBD2. This CDR3 has 16 residues. Germline-derived CDR1 and CDR2 are MGHRA and YSYEKL. Trimming at V came to 0 bases and at J to 4 bases, leaving 7 bases not matched to a gene. The CDR3, as DNA: TGCGCCAGCAGCCAAGACCCCGGGGGGGAAGGAGAGACCCAGTACTTC. Translated, it gives CASSQDPGGEGETQYF.

The rearrangement joins TRBV3-1 to TRBJ1-5; D might be TRBD1 (5 bases). The CDR3 is 14 residues long. From germline, CDR1 is LGHDT and CDR2 YNNKEL (reference sequence). Between the trimmed V and J ends, which lost 2 bases and 7 bases, there was a span of 12 bases. The CDR3 DNA reads as TGTGCCAGCAGCCAACTGTCCGGGGCCCAGCCCCAGCATTTT. This translates into CASSQLSGAQPQHF.

V gene TRBV5-5 combines with J gene TRBJ2-6, with D unresolved. This CDR3 is 14 amino acids long. Germline V CDR1 and CDR2: SGHKS, YYEKEE (reference sequence). V was pared by 7 bases and J by 2 bases, with 10 bases between. CDR3 in DNA: TGTGCCAGCCATAACACGGCTGGGGCCAACGTCCTGACTTTC. This encodes CASHNTAGANVLTF.

This clonotype has at least ten counts. The chain links TRBV2 to TRBJ1-5; 12 bases fit TRBD1. This CDR3 has 18 amino acids. With 8 bases clipped from V and 1 base from J, the junction kept 12 bases outside the gene matches. Germline V gene data show CDR1 as SNHLY and CDR2 as FYNNEI. DNA for the CDR3: TGTGCCAGCGCGTTCGCGGGACAGGGGGCGCGGAGCAATCAGCCCCAGCATTTT. This codes for CASAFAGQGARSNQPQHF.

This clonotype has more than one count but fewer than ten. This rearrangement joins TRBV6-5 to TRBJ1-3; 8 bases agree with TRBD1. Germline V gene data show CDR1 as MNHEY and CDR2 as SVGAGI. V was clipped by 6 bases and J by 4 bases; unmatched bases: 8. The CDR3 has 15 amino acids. The CDR3 loop reads CASSRTGREGNTIYF. The CDR3 DNA reads as TGTGCCAGCAGCAGGACAGGGAGGGAGGGAAACACCATATATTTT.

This chain connects TRBV20-1 to TRBJ2-7; 10 bases match TRBD2. CDR3 length: 16 amino acids. Germline V gene lookup returns CDR1 DFQATT and CDR2 SNEGSKA (reference sequence). V was clipped by 5 bases and J by 4 bases; unmatched bases: 14. CDR3 in amino acids: CSAGSSGGTSLYEQYV. Here the CDR3 DNA reads TGCAGTGCTGGCTCTAGCGGGGGAACCTCACTTTACGAGCAGTACGTC.

The chain joins TRBV11-2 to TRBJ1-2; tentative D call: TRBD1 (5 bases). In germline, CDR1 is SGHAT, CDR2 FQNNGV. V lost 5 bases and J lost 8, with 18 bases in between. This CDR3 has 14 residues. The CDR3: CASSLNPGYIGYTF. DNA of the CDR3: TGTGCCAGCAGCCTTAACCCAGGGTATATAGGCTACACCTTC. Full variable domain (missing parts from reference TRBV11-2 and TRBJ1-2): EAGVAQSPRYKIIEKRQSVAFWCNPISGHATLYWYQQILGQGPKLLIQFQNNGVVDDSQLPKDRFSAERLKGVDSTLKIQPAKLEDSAVYLCASSLNPGYIGYTFGSGTRLTVV.

This clonotype was seen a few times. The chain has TRBV5-1 and TRBJ2-7; TRBD2 matches 7 bases. The CDR3 length is 14 residues. V trimming: 1 base; J trimming: 4 bases; junction bases outside the gene matches: 5. In germline, CDR1 is SGHRS, CDR2 YFSETQ. In DNA form, the CDR3 reads TGCGCCAGCAGCTTGACGGGGGGACGATACGAGCAGTACTTC. Translating it yields CASSLTGGRYEQYF.

The chain combines TRBV7-9 with TRBJ1-3; 7 positions agree with TRBD1. The V gene end was trimmed by 5 bases and the J gene end by 0 bases; junction bases not matched to a gene: 4. The CDR3 loop spans 15 amino acids. The germline V gene encodes CDR1 SEHNR and CDR2 FQNEAQ (reference sequence). The CDR3 region has the DNA TGTGCCAGCAGCGCGGGACAGAACTCTGGAAACACCATATATTTT. Translated, it gives CASSAGQNSGNTIYF.

In its sample, this clonotype was seen many times. The CDR3 sequence is CASSSQGSGNTIYF. The CDR3, as DNA: TGTGCCAGCAGCTCCCAGGGCTCTGGAAACACCATATATTTT. The chain recombines TRBV7-2 with TRBJ1-3, with D tentatively TRBD1 (5 bases). CDR3 length: 14 amino acids. Trimming pared 4 bases from V and 0 bases from J, leaving 7 bases between. Per the germline V gene, CDR1 is SGHTA and CDR2 is FQGNSA.